These 10 T cell receptor beta chains originate from one sample sequenced in a study of OX40 agonist ivuxolimab in advanced cancers. Receptors were amplified or captured by the immunoSEQ multiplex PCR assay. In TCRdb, the immuneACCESS table is reduced to in-frame sequences with V and J assigned. These tables do not hold every clone; where another copy was compared, an unresolved V gene accounts for under half, and the others remain unexplained. The sample yields about 40,000 clones; 88% were counted once. The top ten hold around a quarter of the sample. This specimen was CD4+ or CD8+ T cells sorted from blood, taken in a trial of the OX40 agonist ivuxolimab. Receptors were obtained from an adult with an advanced solid tumor such as melanoma, head and neck, liver or kidney cancer.

This clone was seen more than once but under ten times. The V call is TRBV9, the J call TRBJ1-2; 9 nucleotides align to TRBD1. Germline CDR1 SGDLS, CDR2 YYNGEE. Unmatched junction bases numbered 8, after V lost 0 bases and J lost 5 bases. This CDR3 spans 16 amino acids. CDR3 loop: CASSVDPSGTGYGYTF. CDR3 nucleotide sequence: TGTGCCAGCAGCGTAGACCCGTCCGGGACAGGGTATGGCTACACCTTC.

The J gene is TRBJ1-1, the V gene TRBV28; maybe TRBD1 (5 bases). This CDR3 is 14 amino acids long. Germline V lookup: CDR1 MDHEN, CDR2 SYDVKM. Trimming removed 4 bases at V and 1 base at J, with 10 bases between. CDR3: CASSYEGTNTEAFF. CDR3 nucleotides: TGTGCCAGCAGTTACGAAGGGACGAACACTGAAGCTTTCTTT.

The chain recombines TRBV9 with TRBJ2-4; 9 nucleotides match TRBD2. The CDR3 contains 13 residues. V dropped 3 bases and J dropped 8; count of bases not matched to a gene: 3. Germline V lookup: CDR1 SGDLS, CDR2 YYNGEE. As DNA, the CDR3 is TGTGCCAGCAGCGAGAGCGGGGGGCACATTCAGTACTTC. This translates into CASSESGGHIQYF.

The chain uses TRBV27 and TRBJ2-6, with D perhaps TRBD1 (6 bases). The CDR3 spans 16 residues. CDR1 MNHEY and CDR2 SMNVEV come from the germline V gene (reference sequence). The V gene lost 5 bases and the J gene lost 4 bases, with 15 bases spanning the gap. The CDR3 bases are TGTGCCAGCAGTGACTTCCCCGGGACAGGGGCCAACGTCCTGACTTTC. Translating gives CASSDFPGTGANVLTF.

The DNA for the CDR3 is TGTGCCAGCAGCCCACGCAGACCCGAAAACATTCAGTACTTC. The encoded protein is CASSPRRPENIQYF. The V and J genes are TRBV7-9 and TRBJ2-4; D not certain. Germline V gene lookup returns CDR1 SEHNR and CDR2 FQNEAQ (reference sequence). The CDR3 runs to 14 residues. Between the trimmed V and J ends, which lost 5 bases and 5 bases, there was a span of 13 bases.

This chain joins TRBV7-6 and TRBJ2-1; tentatively, D is TRBD2 (5 bases). Trimming removed 3 bases from V and 0 bases from J, with 12 bases in between. This CDR3 is 16 amino acids long. Germline CDR1 and CDR2: SGHVS and FNYEAQ. CDR3 DNA sequence: TGTGCCAGCAGCTTCGATTTGGGGAGCTCCTACAATGAGCAGTTCTTC. Protein sequence: CASSFDLGSSYNEQFF.

This sequence joins TRBV7-8 and TRBJ2-7; D might be TRBD2 (6 bases). Germline V lookup: CDR1 SGHVS, CDR2 FQNEAQ. The CDR3 contains 15 residues. The V gene lost 1 base and the J gene lost 1 base, with 11 bases spanning the gap. In nucleotides, the CDR3 is TGTGCCAGCAGCTTAGGGCCGGGACTTTCCTACGAGCAGTACTTC. Its translation is CASSLGPGLSYEQYF. The full variable domain, in which reference TRBV7-8 and TRBJ2-7 provide the parts outside the CDR3, is GAGVSQSPRYKVAKRGQDVALRCDPISGHVSLFWYQQALGQGPEFLTYFQNEAQLDKSGLPSDRFFAERPEGSVSTLKIQRTQQEDSAVYLCASSLGPGLSYEQYFGPGTRLTVT.

This rearrangement joins TRBV28 to TRBJ2-7, with D possibly being TRBD1 (5 bases). The CDR3 loop spans 14 amino acids. CDR1 MDHEN and CDR2 SYDVKM come from the germline V gene. The ends were cut back, 5 bases at V and 0 bases at J, with 11 bases in the middle. The CDR3 DNA reads TGTGCCAGCAGTCTAAGACAGAGCTCCTACGAGCAGTACTTC. Translated, it gives CASSLRQSSYEQYF.

The rearrangement joins TRBV5-1 to TRBJ2-1; no firm D call. This CDR3 is built from 13 residues. The germline V gene has CDR1 SGHRS and CDR2 YFSETQ. The V end was cut by 2 bases, the J end by 8 bases, with 11 bases between. CDR3 residues: CASSLSIFDEQFF. The CDR3 DNA follows: TGCGCCAGCAGCTTATCTATATTCGATGAGCAGTTCTTC.

The V call is TRBV9, the J call TRBJ1-3; D remains unclear. In germline, CDR1 is SGDLS, CDR2 YYNGEE. Trimming took 2 bases from V and 0 from J, leaving 9 bases between them. This CDR3 has 15 residues. CDR3 protein: CASSVGAFSGNTIYF. In DNA form, the CDR3 reads TGTGCCAGCAGCGTTGGCGCCTTCTCTGGAAACACCATATATTTT.